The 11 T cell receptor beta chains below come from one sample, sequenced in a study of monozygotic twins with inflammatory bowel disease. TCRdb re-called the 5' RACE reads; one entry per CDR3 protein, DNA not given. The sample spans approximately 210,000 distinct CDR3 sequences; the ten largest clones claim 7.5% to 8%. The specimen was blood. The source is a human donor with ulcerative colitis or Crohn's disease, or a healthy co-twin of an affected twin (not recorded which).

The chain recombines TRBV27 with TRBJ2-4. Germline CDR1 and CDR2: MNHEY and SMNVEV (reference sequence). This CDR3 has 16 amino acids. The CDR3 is CASSEGAFGAKNMQYF.

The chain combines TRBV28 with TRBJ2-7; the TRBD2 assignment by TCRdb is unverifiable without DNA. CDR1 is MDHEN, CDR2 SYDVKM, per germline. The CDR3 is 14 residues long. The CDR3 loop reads CASRGPSSSYEQYF.

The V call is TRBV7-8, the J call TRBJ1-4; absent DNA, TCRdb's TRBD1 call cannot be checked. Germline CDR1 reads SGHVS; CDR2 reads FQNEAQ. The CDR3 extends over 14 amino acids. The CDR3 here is CASGTQGLNEKLFF.

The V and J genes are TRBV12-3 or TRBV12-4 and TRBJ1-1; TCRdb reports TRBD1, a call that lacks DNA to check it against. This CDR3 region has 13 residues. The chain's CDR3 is CASREQGETEAFF.

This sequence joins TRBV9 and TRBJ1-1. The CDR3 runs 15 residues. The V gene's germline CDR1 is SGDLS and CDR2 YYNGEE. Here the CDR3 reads CASSAMGSQNTEAFF.

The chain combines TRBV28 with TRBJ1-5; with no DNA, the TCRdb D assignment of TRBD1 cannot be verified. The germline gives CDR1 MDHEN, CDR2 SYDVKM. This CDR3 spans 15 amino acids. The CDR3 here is CASSPGIPRDQPQHF.

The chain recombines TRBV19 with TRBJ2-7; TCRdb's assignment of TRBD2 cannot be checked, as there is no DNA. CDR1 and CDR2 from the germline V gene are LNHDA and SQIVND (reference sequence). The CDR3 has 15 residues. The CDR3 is CASSMGASGTAEQYF.

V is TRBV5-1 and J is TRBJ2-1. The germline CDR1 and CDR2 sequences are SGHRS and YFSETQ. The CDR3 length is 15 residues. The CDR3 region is CASSLDQGSYNEQFF.

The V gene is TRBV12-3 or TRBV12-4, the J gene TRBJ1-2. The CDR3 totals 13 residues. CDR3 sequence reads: CASSLEGRDGYTF.

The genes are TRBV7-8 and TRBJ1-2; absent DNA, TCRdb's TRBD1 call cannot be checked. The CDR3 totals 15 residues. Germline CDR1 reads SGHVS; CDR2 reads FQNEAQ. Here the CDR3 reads CASSLGGQGAYGYTF.

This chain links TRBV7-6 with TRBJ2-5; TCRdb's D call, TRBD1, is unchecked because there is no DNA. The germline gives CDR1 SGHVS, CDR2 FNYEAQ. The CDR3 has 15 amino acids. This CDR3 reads CASSLAGQGQETQYF.